The present T cell receptor beta chain was sequenced within a study of blood T cell repertoires in COVID-19. Study-wide context: PBMCs, B-cell-depleted T cells, or T cells were the source of the cDNA or gDNA that made up the material.

Under the authors' procedure: By means of reference gene primer amplification, nucleated cell counts were estimated. Some clones are missing from TCRdb's copy, which holds only in-frame ones; the method was immunoSEQ multiplex PCR. V and J calls and clone size are given by that table; D and trimming were obtained from the DNA. This sample has about 200,000 clones, with 80% found just once. Those who participated ranged in age from 18 to 89 years and resided in about two dozen US areas. J lost 0 bases, V lost 7 bases, and 6 bases had no gene match. Germline CDR1 SGHVS, CDR2 FQNEAQ. The CDR3 length is 15 residues.

Sequencing used PBMCs or T cells enriched from blood (not recorded which). This clonotype was sampled from a middle-aged woman with acute COVID-19. The chain uses TRBV7-8 and TRBJ2-7; TRBD2 matches 10 bases. The DNA for the CDR3 is TGTGCCAGCACTCCTCTAGCGGGGGCCTCCTACGAGCAGTACTTC. Protein sequence: CASTPLAGASYEQYF. Supplemented by reference TRBV7-8 and TRBJ2-7, the full variable domain reads GAGVSQSPRYKVAKRGQDVALRCDPISGHVSLFWYQQALGQGPEFLTYFQNEAQLDKSGLPSDRFFAERPEGSVSTLKIQRTQQEDSAVYLCASTPLAGASYEQYFGPGTRLTVT.